What follows describes a single T cell receptor beta chain. Its antigen is not yet known. No clone much larger than this one lies a single base away; base qualities are absent. Sequenced using an Illumina HiSeq 1500. Using fastp at Q25 and MiXCR, TCRdb reprocessed the public reads and kept productive beta chains. Records with the same CDR3 protein are collapsed into one entry carrying the most frequent genes and DNA. In this sample the table shows roughly 600,000 distinct CDR3 sequences, 24% of which occur a single time. The ten largest clones take up roughly 8% of the sample. These data originate in a study of T cell repertoires in cytomegalovirus infection (dated by TCRdb to the late 2010s). Regarding the research as a whole: The HLA type of each donor mattered for the analysis, because public TCR beta signatures pointed to carriage of CMV infection along with the matching HLA type. Summary of the overall study and its limitations: Carriers of CMV infection plus the relevant HLA type were discriminated by the cumulative frequency of public TCR beta family members in the study cohort and in an independent approximately 360-donor cohort. The ex vivo response was dominated by HLA-C-restricted CMV-specific TCR beta clonotypes, and the single most frequent clonotype in two of eight donors was supplied by these HLA-C-restricted clonotypes.

The germline V gene sets CDR1 to SGHRS and CDR2 to YFSETQ. From the cysteine through the phenylalanine, the CDR3 covers 15 amino acids. The retained sequence is limited to the CDR3, 45 bases, with the frame set at the first base. The junction shows trimming of 0 bases on V and 5 bases on J, plus 15 bases between the germline ends. This sequence originates from a human donor in good health (CMV status not recorded). Some clones in this sample may be carry-over from other donors' samples. The V and J genes are TRBV5-1 and TRBJ2-7, with no confidently assigned D gene. Sequences were obtained from CD8+ T cells from PBMCs. The sequenced DNA is TGCGCCAGCAGCTTGGAAACCTATCAAGGAGACGAGCAGTACTTC. It specifies CASSLETYQGDEQYF.